This TCR beta chain was captured by sequencing in a study of CD8+CD57+ T cells in acquired aplastic anemia. Study background: Mean DNA quantity obtained from sorted CD4+ and CD8+ cells was 3 to 4 ug. Findings of the study overall: In CD8+ cells, Simpson's diversity showed no significant difference between patients and controls. Both patients and controls carried the same twenty-nine CD8+ CDR3 sequences.

Those patients picked for sequencing had displayed CD8+CD57+ cell expansion on flow cytometry. All patients had severe acquired aplastic anemia. This CDR3 region has 15 residues. The germline V and J ends were trimmed by 4 bases and 2 bases, with 15 bases remaining between them. Germline CDR1 is LGHNA and CDR2 is YSLEER. This clonotype appeared a single time. Its antigen is unidentified. Genomic DNA acted as the template from which TCR beta VDJ combination and CDR3 sequence profiling were carried out. TCRdb re-called the reads with MiXCR, one entry per CDR3 protein. The table has more than 150,000 distinct CDR3 sequences, less than 50% seen once; the top ten hold under 2%.

The chain links TRBV4-3 to TRBJ2-7, with unresolved D. The clonotype was recovered from a human donor with aplastic anemia. Specimen: sorted CD4+, CD8+, or CD8+CD57+ T cells (not recorded which) from PBMCs. For the CDR3, the DNA is TGCGCCAGCAGCCCAGGAGCAGCAACCCCCTACGAGCAGTACTTC. It is translated as CASSPGAATPYEQYF.